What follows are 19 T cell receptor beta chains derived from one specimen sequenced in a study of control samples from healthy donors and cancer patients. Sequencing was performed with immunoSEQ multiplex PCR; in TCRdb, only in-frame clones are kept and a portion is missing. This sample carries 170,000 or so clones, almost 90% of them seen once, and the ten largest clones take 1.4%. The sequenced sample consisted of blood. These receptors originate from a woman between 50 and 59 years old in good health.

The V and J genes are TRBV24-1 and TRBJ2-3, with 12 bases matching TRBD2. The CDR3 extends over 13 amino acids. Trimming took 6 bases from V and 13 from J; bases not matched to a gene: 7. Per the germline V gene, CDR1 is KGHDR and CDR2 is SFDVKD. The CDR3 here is CATSTLAGGQEYF. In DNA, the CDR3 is TGTGCCACCAGTACCCTAGCGGGAGGGCAAGAGTATTTT.

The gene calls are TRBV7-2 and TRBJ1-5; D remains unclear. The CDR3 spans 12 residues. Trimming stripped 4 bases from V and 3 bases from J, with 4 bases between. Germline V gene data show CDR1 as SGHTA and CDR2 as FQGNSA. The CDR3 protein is CASSSYNQPQHF. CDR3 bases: TGTGCCAGCAGCTCGTACAATCAGCCCCAGCATTTT.

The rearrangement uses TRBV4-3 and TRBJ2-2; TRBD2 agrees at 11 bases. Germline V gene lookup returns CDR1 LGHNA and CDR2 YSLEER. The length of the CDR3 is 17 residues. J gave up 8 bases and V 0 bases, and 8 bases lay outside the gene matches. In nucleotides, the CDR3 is TGCGCCAGCAGCCAAGATCTGAGTAGCGGGGGGGCTGGGGAGCTGTTTTTT. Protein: CASSQDLSSGGAGELFF.

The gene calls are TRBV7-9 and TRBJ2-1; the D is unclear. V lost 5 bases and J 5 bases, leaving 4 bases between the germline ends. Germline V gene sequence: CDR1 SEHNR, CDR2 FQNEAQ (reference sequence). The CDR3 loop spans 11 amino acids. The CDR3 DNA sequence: TGTGCCAGCAGCCTTGACAATGAGCAGTTCTTC. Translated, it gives CASSLDNEQFF.

CDR3 coding DNA: TGCGCCAGCAGCCAAGATAAGCCTACACGCTATGGCTACACCTTC. This gives the protein CASSQDKPTRYGYTF. The chain has TRBV4-3 and TRBJ1-2; D call uncertain. The CDR3 has 15 amino acids. Trimming left V 0 bases short and J 4 bases short, with 12 bases between. Per germline, CDR1 LGHNA and CDR2 YSLEER.

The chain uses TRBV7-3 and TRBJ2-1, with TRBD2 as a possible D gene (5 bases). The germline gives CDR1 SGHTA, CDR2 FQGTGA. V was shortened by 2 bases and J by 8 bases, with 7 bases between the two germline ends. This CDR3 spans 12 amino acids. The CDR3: CASSLGGYEQFF. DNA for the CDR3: TGTGCCAGCAGCTTAGGAGGCTATGAGCAGTTCTTC.

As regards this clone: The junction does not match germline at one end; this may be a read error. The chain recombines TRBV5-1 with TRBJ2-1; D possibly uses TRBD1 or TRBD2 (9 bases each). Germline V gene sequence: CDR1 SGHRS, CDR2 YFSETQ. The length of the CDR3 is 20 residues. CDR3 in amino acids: CANSPGQGKVAGAGYNEQFF. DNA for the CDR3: TGCGCCAACAGCCCCGGACAGGGGAAGGTAGCGGGAGCAGGCTACAATGAGCAGTTCTTC.

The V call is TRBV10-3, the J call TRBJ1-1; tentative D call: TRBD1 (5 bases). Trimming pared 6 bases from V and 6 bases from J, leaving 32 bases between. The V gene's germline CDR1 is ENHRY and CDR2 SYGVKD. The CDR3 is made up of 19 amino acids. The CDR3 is CAIREGRGSKGIRDSEAFF. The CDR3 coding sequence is TGTGCCATCAGAGAGGGGCGGGGGTCTAAGGGAATAAGGGATTCTGAAGCTTTCTTT.

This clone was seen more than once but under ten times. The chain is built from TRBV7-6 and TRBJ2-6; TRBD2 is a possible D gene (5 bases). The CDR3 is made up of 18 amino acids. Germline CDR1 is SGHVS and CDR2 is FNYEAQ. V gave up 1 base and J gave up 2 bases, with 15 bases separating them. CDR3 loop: CASSLGLAGSPGANVLTF. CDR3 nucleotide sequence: TGTGCCAGCAGCTTAGGGCTAGCTGGAAGTCCTGGGGCCAACGTCCTGACTTTC.

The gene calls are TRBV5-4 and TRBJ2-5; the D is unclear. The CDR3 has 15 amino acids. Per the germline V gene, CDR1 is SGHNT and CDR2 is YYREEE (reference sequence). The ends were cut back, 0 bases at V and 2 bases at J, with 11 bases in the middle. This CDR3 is CASSLEVAIQETQYF. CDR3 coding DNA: TGTGCCAGCAGCTTGGAGGTGGCCATACAAGAGACCCAGTACTTC.

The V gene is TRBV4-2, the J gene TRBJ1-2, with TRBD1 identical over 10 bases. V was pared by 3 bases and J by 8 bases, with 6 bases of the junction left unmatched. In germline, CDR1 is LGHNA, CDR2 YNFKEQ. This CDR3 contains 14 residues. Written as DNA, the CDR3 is TGTGCCAGCAGCCAGACCGGGACAGGGGTGGGCTACACCTTC. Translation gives CASSQTGTGVGYTF.

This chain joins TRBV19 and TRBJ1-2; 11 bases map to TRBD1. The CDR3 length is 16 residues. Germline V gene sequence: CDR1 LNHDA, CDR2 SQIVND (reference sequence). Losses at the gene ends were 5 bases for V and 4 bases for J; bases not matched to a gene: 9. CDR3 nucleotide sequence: TGTGCCAGTAGTCCCAACCCGGGACAGGGGGGCTATGGCTACACCTTC. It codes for CASSPNPGQGGYGYTF.

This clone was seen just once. The CDR3 DNA follows: TGTGCCAGCAGCGTGAGGGAGGGTACGGTGAACACTGAAGCTTTCTTT. It encodes CASSVREGTVNTEAFF. The V gene is TRBV9, the J gene TRBJ1-1; D is undetermined. Trimming shortened V by 2 bases and J by 0 bases, and 14 bases separated the two germline ends. The CDR3 covers 16 residues. CDR1 SGDLS and CDR2 YYNGEE come from the germline V gene.

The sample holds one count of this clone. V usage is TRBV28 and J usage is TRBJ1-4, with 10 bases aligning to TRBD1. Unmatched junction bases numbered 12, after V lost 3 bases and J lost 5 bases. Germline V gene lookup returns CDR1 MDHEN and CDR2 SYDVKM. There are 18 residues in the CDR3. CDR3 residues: CASSFPPLDRGRNEKLFF. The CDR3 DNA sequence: TGTGCCAGCAGTTTCCCCCCTCTCGACAGGGGGCGGAATGAAAAACTGTTTTTT. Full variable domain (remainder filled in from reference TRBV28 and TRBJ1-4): DVKVTQSSRYLVKRTGEKVFLECVQDMDHENMFWYRQDPGLGLRLIYFSYDVKMKEKGDIPEGYSVSREKKERFSLILESASTNQTSMYLCASSFPPLDRGRNEKLFFGSGTQLSVL.

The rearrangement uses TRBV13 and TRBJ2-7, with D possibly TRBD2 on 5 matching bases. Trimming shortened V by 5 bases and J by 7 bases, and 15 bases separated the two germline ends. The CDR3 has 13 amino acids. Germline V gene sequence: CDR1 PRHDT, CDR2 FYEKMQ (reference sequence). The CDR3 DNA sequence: TGTGCCAGCAGCCCACTCATCCCGGGAGAGCAGTACTTC. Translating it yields CASSPLIPGEQYF.

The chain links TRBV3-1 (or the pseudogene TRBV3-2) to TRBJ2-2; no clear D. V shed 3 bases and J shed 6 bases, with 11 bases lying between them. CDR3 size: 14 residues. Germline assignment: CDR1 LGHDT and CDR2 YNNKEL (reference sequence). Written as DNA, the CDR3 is TGTGCCAGCAGCCATTACCCCGTCGCCGGGGAGCTGTTTTTT. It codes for CASSHYPVAGELFF.

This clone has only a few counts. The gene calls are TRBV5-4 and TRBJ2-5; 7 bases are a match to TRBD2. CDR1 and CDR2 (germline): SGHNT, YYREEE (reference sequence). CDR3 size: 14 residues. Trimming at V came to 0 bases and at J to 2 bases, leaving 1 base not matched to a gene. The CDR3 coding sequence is TGTGCCAGCAGCTTGGCCGGGAGGCAAGAGACCCAGTACTTC. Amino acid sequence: CASSLAGRQETQYF.

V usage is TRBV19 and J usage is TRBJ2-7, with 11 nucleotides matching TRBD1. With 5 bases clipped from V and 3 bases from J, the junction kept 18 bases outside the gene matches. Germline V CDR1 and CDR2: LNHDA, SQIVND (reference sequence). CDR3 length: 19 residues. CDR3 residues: CASSVIRTGGAMPYYEQYF. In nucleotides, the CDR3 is TGTGCCAGTAGTGTCATTCGGACAGGGGGCGCGATGCCCTACTACGAGCAGTACTTC. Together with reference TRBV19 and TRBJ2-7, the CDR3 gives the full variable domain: DGGITQSPKYLFRKEGQNVTLSCEQNLNHDAMYWYRQDPGQGLRLIYYSQIVNDFQKGDIAEGYSVSREKKESFPLTVTSAQKNPTAFYLCASSVIRTGGAMPYYEQYFGPGTRLTVT.

DNA of the CDR3: TGTGCCATCAGGCGGGGGGGCCAAGCAGATACGCAGTATTTT. This gives the protein CAIRRGGQADTQYF. The V gene is TRBV10-3, the J gene TRBJ2-3, with TRBD2 matching over 9 bases. V lost 6 bases and J lost 4; bases outside the gene matches: 5. The CDR3 is 14 amino acids. The germline gives CDR1 ENHRY, CDR2 SYGVKD.